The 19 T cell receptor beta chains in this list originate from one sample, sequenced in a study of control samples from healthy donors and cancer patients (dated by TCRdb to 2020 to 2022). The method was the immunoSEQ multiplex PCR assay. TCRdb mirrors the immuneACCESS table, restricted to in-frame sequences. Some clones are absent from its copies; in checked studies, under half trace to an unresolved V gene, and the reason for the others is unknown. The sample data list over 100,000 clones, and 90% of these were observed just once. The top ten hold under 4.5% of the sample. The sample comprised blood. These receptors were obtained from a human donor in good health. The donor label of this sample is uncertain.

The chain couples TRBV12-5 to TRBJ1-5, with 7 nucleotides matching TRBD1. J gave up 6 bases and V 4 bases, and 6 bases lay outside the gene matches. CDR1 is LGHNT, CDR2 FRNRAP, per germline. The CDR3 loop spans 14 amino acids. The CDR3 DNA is TGTGCTAGTGGTTCCGCCAGGGGGGCTCAGCCCCAGCATTTT. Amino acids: CASGSARGAQPQHF.

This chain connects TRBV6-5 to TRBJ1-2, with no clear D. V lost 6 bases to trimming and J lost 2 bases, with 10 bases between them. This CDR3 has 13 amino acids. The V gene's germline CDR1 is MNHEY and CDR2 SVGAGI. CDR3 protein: CASRRDENYGYTF. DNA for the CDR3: TGTGCCAGCAGGAGAGACGAGAACTATGGCTACACCTTC.

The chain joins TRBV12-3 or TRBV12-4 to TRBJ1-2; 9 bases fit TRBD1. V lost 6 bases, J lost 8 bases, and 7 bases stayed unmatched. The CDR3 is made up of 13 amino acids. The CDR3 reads CASSPGTGRGYTF. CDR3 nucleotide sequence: TGTGCCAGCAGCCCCGGGACAGGGCGCGGCTACACCTTC.

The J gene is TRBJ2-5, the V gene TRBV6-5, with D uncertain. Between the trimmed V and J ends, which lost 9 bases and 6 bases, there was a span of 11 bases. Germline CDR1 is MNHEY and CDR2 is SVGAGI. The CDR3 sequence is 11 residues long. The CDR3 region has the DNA TGTGCCAGTCGACACGGACAGACCCAGTACTTC. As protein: CASRHGQTQYF.

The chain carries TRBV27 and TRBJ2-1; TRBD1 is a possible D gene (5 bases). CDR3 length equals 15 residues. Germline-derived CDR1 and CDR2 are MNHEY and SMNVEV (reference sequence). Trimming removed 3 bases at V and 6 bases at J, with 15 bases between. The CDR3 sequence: CASSFPGQGGNEQFF. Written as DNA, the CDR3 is TGTGCCAGCAGTTTCCCCGGCCAGGGTGGCAATGAGCAGTTCTTC.

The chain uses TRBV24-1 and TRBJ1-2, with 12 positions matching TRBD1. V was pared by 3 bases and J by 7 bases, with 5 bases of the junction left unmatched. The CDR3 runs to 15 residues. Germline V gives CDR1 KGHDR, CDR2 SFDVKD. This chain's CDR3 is CATSDPGQGAFGYTF. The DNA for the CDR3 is TGTGCCACCAGTGATCCGGGACAGGGGGCCTTTGGCTACACCTTC.

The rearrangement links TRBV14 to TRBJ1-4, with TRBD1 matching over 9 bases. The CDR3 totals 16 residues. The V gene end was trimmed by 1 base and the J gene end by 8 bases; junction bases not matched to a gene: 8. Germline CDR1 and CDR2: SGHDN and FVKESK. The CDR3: CASSQVGQGFGEKLFF. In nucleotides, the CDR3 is TGTGCCAGCAGCCAAGTGGGACAGGGCTTTGGAGAAAAACTGTTTTTT.

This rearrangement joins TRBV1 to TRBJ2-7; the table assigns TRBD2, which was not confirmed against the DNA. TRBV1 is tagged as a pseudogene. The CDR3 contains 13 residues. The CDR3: CTSINAGSPLEYF. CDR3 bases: TGCACCAGCATAAATGCGGGGAGCCCGCTGGAGTACTTC.

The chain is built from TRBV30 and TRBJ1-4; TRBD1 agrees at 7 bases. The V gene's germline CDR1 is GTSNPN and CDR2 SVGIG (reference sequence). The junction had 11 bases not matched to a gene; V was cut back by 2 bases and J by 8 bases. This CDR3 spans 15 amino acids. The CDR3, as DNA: TGTGCCTGGAGTATACCGACAGGGAGAAGAGAAAAACTGTTTTTT. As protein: CAWSIPTGRREKLFF.

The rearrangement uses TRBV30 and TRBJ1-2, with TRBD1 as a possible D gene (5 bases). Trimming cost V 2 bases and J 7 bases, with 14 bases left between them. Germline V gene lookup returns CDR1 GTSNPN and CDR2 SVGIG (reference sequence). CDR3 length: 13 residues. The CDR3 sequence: CAWSRGSGFGYTF. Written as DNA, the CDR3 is TGTGCCTGGAGTCGAGGGTCAGGGTTTGGCTACACCTTC.

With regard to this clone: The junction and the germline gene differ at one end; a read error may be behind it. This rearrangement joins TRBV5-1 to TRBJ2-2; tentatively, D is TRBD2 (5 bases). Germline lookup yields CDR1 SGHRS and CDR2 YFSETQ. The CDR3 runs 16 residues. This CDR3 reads CTSTQDSKLNTGELFF. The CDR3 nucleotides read TGCACCAGCACCCAGGACTCTAAGCTGAACACCGGGGAGCTGTTTTTT.

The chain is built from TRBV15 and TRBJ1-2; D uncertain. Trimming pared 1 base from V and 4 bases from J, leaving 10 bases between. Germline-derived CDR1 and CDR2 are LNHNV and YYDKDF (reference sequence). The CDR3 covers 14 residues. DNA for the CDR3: TGTGCCACCAGCAGAGCCGGCGGGCCCTATGGCTACACCTTC. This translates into CATSRAGGPYGYTF.

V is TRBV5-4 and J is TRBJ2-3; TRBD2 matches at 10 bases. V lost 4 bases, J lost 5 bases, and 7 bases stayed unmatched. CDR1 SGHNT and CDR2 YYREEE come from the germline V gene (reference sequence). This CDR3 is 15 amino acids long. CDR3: CASSTSSSGGDTQYF. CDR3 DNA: TGTGCCAGCAGCACTTCGTCTAGCGGGGGAGATACGCAGTATTTT.

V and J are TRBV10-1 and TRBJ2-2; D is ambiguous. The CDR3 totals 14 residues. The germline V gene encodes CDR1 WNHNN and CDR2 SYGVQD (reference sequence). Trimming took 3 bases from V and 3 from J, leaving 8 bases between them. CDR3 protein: CASSDRLDTGELFF. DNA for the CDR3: TGCGCCAGCAGTGATCGACTGGACACCGGGGAGCTGTTTTTT.

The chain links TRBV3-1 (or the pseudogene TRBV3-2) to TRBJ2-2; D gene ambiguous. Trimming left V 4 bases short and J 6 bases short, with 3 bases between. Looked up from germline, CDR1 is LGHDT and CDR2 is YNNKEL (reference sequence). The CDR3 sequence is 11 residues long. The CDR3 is CASSRAGELFF. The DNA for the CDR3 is TGTGCCAGCAGCCGTGCCGGGGAGCTGTTTTTT.

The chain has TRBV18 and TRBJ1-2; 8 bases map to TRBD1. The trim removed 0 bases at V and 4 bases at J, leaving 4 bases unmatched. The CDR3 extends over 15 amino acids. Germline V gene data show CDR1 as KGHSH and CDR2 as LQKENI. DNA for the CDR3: TGTGCCAGCTCACCACCGGGGGGACAGGCCTATGGCTACACCTTC. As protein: CASSPPGGQAYGYTF.

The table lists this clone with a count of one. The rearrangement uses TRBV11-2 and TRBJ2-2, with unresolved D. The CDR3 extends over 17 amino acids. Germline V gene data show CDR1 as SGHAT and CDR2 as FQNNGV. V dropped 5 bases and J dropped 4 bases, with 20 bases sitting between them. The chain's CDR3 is CASSPQVTLEVTGELFF. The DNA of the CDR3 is TGTGCCAGCAGCCCCCAGGTCACACTTGAAGTCACCGGGGAGCTGTTTTTT.

The CDR3 DNA sequence: TGTGCCAGCAGTGAAATGGGAAGCAATCAGCCCCAGCATTTT. It translates to CASSEMGSNQPQHF. This chain connects TRBV2 to TRBJ1-5, with D unresolved. Trimming took 2 bases from V and 1 from J, leaving 6 bases between them. Germline CDR1 is SNHLY and CDR2 is FYNNEI. This CDR3 spans 14 amino acids.

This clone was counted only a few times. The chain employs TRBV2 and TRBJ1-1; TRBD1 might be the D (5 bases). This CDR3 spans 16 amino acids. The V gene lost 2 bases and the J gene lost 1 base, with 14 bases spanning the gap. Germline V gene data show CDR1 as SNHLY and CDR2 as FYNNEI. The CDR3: CASSERWGYKNTEAFF. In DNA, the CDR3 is TGTGCCAGCAGTGAAAGGTGGGGCTATAAGAACACTGAAGCTTTCTTT. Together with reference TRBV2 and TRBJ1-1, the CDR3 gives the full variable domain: EPEVTQTPSHQVTQMGQEVILRCVPISNHLYFYWYRQILGQKVEFLVSFYNNEISEKSEIFDDQFSVERPDGSNFTLKIRSTKLEDSAMYFCASSERWGYKNTEAFFGQGTRLTVV.